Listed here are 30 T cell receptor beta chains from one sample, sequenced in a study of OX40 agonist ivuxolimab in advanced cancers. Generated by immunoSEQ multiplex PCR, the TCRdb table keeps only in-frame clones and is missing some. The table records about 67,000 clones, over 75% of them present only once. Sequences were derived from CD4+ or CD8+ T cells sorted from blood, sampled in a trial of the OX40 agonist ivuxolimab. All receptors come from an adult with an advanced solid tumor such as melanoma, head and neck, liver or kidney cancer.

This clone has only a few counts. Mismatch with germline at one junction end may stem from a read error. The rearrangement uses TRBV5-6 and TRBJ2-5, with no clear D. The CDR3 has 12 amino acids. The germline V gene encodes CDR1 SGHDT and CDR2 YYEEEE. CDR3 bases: TGTGCCAGCAGCTTGGAATACGTACACGTCAACTTC. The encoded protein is CASSLEYVHVNF.

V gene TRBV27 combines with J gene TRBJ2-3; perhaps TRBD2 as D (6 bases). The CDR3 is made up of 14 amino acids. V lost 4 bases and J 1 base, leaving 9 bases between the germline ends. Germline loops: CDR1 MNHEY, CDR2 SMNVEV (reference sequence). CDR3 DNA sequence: TGTGCCAGCAGTTGGAGGGCCCGCACAGATACGCAGTATTTT. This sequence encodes CASSWRARTDTQYF.

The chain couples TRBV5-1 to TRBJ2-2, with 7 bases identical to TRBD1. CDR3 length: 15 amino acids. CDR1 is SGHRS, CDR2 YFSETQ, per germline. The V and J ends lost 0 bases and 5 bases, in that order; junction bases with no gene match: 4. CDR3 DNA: TGCGCCAGCAGCTTGGAGACAGGGACGACCGGGGAGCTGTTTTTT. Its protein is CASSLETGTTGELFF.

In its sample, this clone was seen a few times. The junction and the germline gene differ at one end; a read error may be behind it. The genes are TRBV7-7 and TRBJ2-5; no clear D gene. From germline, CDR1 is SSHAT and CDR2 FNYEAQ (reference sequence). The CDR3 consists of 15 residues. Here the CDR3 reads CASSLDLQTQETQYF. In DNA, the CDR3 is TGTGCTAGCAGCTTAGATCTACAGACCCAAGAGACCCAGTACTTC.

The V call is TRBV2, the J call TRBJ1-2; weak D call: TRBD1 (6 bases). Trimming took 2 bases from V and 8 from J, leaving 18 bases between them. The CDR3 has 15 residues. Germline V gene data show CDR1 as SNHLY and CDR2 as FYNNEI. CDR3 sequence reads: CASSESGGSPQGYTF. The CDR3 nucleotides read TGTGCCAGCAGTGAATCGGGGGGCTCCCCCCAAGGCTACACCTTC. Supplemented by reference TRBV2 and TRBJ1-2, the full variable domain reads EPEVTQTPSHQVTQMGQEVILRCVPISNHLYFYWYRQILGQKVEFLVSFYNNEISEKSEIFDDQFSVERPDGSNFTLKIRSTKLEDSAMYFCASSESGGSPQGYTFGSGTRLTVV.

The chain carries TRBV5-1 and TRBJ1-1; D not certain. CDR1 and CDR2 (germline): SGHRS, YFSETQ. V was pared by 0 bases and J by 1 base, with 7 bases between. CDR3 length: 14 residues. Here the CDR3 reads CASSLAGQNTEAFF. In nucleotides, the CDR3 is TGCGCCAGCAGCTTGGCCGGGCAGAACACTGAAGCTTTCTTT.

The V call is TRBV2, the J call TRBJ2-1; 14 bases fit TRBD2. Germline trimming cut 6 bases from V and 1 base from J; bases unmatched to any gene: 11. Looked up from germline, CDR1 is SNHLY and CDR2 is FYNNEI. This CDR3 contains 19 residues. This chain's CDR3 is CASRETSGRASLSYNEQFF. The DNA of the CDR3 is TGTGCCAGCAGAGAGACTAGCGGGAGGGCCTCCCTATCCTACAATGAGCAGTTCTTC.

For the CDR3, the DNA is TGTGCCAGCGAAATGGCATTAGGTCGCCAAACTAATGAAAAACTGTTTTTT. It yields the protein CASEMALGRQTNEKLFF. J is TRBJ1-4 and V is TRBV28; D is undetermined. CDR1 and CDR2 from the germline V gene are MDHEN and SYDVKM. There are 17 residues in the CDR3. With 8 bases removed from V and 1 base from J, the gap between germline ends came to 20 bases.

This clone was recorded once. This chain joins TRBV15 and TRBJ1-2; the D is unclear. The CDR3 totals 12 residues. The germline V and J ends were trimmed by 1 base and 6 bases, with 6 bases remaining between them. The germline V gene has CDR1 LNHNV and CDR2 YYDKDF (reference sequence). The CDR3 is CATSRVADGYTF. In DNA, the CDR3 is TGTGCCACCAGCAGAGTAGCGGATGGCTACACCTTC.

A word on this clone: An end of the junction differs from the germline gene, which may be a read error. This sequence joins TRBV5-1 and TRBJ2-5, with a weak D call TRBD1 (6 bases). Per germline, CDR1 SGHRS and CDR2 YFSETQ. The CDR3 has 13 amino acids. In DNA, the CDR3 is TGCGCCAGCTTCAGAACAGGGCAAGAGACCCAGCACTTC. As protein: CASFRTGQETQHF.

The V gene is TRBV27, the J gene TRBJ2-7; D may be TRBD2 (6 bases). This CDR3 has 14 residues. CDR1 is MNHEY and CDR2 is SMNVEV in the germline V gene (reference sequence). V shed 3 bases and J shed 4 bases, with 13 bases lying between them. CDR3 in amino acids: CASSFWGVRYEQYF. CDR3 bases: TGTGCCAGCAGTTTTTGGGGGGTAAGATACGAGCAGTACTTC.

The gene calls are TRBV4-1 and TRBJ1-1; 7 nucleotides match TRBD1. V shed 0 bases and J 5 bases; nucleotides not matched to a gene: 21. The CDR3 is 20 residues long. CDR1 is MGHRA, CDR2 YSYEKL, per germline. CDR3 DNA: TGCGCCAGCAGCCAAGATCAAATATTAAAAGCAGGGGGTTTGAGGACTGAAGCTTTCTTT. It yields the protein CASSQDQILKAGGLRTEAFF.

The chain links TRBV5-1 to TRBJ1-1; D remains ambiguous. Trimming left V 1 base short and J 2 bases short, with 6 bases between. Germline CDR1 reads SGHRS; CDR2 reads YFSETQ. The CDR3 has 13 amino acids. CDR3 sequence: CASSLTENTEAFF. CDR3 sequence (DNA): TGCGCCAGCAGCTTGACCGAAAACACTGAAGCTTTCTTT.

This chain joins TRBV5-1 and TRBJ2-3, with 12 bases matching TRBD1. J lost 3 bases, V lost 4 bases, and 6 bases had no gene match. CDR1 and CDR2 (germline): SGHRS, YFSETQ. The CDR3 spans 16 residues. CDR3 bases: TGCGCCAGCAGCCTCTTGGGACAGGGGGCGACAGATACGCAGTATTTT. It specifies CASSLLGQGATDTQYF.

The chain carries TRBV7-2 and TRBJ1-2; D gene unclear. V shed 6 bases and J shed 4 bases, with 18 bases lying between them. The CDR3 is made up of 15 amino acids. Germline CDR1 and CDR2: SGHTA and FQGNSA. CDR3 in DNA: TGTGCCAGCAGACCTAAAGGTATCCTCTTCTATGGCTACACCTTC. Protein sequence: CASRPKGILFYGYTF.

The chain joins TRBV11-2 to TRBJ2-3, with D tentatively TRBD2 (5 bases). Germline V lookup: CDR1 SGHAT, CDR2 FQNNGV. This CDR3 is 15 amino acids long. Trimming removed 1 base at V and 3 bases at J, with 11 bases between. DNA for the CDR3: TGTGCCAGCAGCTTAGTAGCTGGCGGGACAGATACGCAGTATTTT. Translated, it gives CASSLVAGGTDTQYF.

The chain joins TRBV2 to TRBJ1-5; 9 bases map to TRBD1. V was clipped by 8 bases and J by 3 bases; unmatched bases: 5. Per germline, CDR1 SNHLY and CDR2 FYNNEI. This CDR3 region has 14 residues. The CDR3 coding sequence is TGTGCCAGCGGCCGGGACAGGGCCAATCAGCCCCAGCATTTT. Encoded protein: CASGRDRANQPQHF.

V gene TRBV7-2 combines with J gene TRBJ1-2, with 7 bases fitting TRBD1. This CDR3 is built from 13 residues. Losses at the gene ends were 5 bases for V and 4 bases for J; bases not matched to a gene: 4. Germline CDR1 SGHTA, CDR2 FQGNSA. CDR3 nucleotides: TGTGCCAGCAGCCCGGGACAGACCTATGGCTACACCTTC. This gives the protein CASSPGQTYGYTF.

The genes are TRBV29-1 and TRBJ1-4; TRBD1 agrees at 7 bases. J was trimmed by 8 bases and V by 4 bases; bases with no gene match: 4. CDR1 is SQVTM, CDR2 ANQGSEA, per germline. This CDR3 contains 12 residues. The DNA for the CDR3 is TGCAGCGTTGCCAGGGGGAGGGAAAAACTGTTTTTT. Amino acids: CSVARGREKLFF.

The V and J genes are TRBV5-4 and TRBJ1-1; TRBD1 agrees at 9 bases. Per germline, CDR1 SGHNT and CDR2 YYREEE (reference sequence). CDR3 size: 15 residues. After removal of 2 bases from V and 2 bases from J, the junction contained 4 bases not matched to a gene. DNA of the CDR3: TGTGCCAGCAGCTTACGACAGGGGGGTAACACTGAAGCTTTCTTT. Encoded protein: CASSLRQGGNTEAFF.

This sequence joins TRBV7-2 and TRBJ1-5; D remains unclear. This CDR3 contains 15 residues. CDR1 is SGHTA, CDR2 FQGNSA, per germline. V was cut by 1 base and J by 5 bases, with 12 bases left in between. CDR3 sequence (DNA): TGTGCCAGCAGCTTAGAGGCCGGGATATATCAGCCCCAGCATTTT. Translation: CASSLEAGIYQPQHF.

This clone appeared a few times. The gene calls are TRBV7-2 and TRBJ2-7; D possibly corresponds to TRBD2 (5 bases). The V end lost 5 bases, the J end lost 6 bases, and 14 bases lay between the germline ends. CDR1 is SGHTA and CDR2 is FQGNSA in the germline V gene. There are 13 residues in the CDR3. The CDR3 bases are TGTGCCAGCAGCGTAGGGCCTAGCACCGAGCAGTACTTC. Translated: CASSVGPSTEQYF.

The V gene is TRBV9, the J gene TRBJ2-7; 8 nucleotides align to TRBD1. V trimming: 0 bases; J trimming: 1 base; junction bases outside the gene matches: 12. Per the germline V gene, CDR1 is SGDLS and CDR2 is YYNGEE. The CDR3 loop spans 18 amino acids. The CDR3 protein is CASSVGTPGTGISYEQYF. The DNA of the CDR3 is TGTGCCAGCAGCGTAGGGACCCCCGGGACAGGAATTTCCTACGAGCAGTACTTC.

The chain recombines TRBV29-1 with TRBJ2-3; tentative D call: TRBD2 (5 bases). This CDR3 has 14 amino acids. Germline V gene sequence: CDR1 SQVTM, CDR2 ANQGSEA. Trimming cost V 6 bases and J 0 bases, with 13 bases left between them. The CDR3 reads CSVASRTSTDTQYF. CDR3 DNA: TGCAGCGTGGCTAGCAGGACTAGCACAGATACGCAGTATTTT.

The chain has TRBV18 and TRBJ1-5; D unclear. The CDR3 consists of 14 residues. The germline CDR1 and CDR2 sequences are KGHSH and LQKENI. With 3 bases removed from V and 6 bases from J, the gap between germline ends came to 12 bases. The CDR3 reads CASSPAGVGQPQHF. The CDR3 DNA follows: TGTGCCAGCTCACCCGCAGGAGTGGGTCAGCCCCAGCATTTT.

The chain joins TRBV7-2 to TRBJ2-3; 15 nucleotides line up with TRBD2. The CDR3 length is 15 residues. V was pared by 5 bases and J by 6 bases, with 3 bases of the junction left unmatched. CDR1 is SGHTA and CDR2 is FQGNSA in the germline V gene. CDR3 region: CASSRTSGRADTQYF. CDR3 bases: TGTGCCAGCAGCAGGACTAGCGGGAGGGCGGATACGCAGTATTTT.

CDR3 bases: TGCGCCAGCAGCCAAGAACGACTGTTAACTAATGAAAAACTGTTTTTT. Amino acids: CASSQERLLTNEKLFF. The rearrangement uses TRBV4-3 and TRBJ1-4; D unresolved. Trimming stripped 0 bases from V and 1 base from J, with 9 bases between. CDR1 LGHNA and CDR2 YSLEER come from the germline V gene. This CDR3 is built from 16 residues.

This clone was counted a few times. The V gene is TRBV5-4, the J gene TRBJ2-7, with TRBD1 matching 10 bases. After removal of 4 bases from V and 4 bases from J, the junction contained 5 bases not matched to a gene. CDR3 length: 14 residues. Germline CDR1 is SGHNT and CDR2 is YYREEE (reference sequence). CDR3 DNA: TGTGCCAGCAGCCCCAGGGACAGGGGATACGAGCAGTACTTC. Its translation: CASSPRDRGYEQYF.

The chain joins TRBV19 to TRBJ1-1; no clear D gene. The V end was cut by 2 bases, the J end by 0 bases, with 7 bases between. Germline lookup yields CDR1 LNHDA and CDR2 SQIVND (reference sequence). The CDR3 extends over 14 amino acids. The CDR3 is CASSIRPLNTEAFF. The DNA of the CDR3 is TGTGCCAGTAGTATACGGCCTTTGAACACTGAAGCTTTCTTT.

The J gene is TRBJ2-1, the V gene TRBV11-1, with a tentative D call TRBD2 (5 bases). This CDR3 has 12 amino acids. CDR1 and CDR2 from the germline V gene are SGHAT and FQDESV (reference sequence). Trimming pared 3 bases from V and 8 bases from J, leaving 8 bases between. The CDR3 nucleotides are TGTGCCAGCAGCTTGATGAGGGATGAGCAGTTCTTC. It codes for CASSLMRDEQFF.